This T cell receptor (beta chain) derives from a study of T cell responses to AZD1222 COVID-19 vaccine. Study context: Pooled in the analysis were second doses at about 4 or about 12 weeks. General study results and limits: CD4 TCRs associated with vaccination spanned spike, dominating at 160-218 and 743-854. Following two doses of AZD1222, Spike-specific TCR breadth and depth rose. Reportedly, nearly half of unique spike TCRs recognized epitopes outside B.1.351/B.1.1.7 mutations.

Notes on this clone: Its target is unknown.

Trimming took off 2 bases at V and 1 base at J, with 5 bases between the two ends. Germline V gene data show CDR1 as SEHNR and CDR2 as FQNEAQ (reference sequence). The CDR3 runs to 13 residues. The data were produced by immunoSEQ multiplex PCR, yet TCRdb's version contains in-frame clones alone and is incomplete. The repertoire holds more than 140,000 clones, with 88% as singletons. V gene TRBV7-9 combines with J gene TRBJ1-1; no reliable D call. The receptor was isolated from an adult in good health. This sample comprised peripheral blood, obtained on day 0 of AZD1222 vaccination. CDR3: CASSLRRNTEAFF. The CDR3 bases are TGTGCCAGCAGCTTAAGGAGGAACACTGAAGCTTTCTTT.